Here is one T cell receptor (beta chain) with its context. Clones were sequenced by immunoSEQ multiplex PCR, and TCRdb holds only the in-frame ones, with some missing. The sample records 220,000 or so clones, about 85% being singletons. The data belong to a study of blood T cell repertoires in COVID-19. This CDR3 region has 14 residues. After removal of 0 bases from V and 6 bases from J, the junction contained 1 base not matched to a gene. In germline, CDR1 is SGHKS, CDR2 YYEKEE (reference sequence). The sample taken for sequencing was peripheral blood. This receptor was obtained from a woman between 45 and 60 years old with COVID-19, enrolled during active disease. This sequence joins TRBV5-5 and TRBJ1-4; TRBD1 matches at 8 bases. The CDR3 loop is CASSLGTGHEKLFF. The CDR3 DNA reads as TGTGCCAGCAGCTTGGGGACAGGGCATGAAAAACTGTTTTTT.